This TCR beta chain stems from a study of blood T cell repertoires in COVID-19 (dated by TCRdb to about 2020). For the wider study: Samples covering the acute and convalescent phases of COVID-19 were provided by collaborators in the United States, Italy and Spain. The sample metadata nearly always contained a de-identified subject ID, COVID-19 status, age in years and sex. Where HLA class I and class II types were available, the types were taken from metadata supplied by the sample provider, not from assay-based typing. The samples were drawn from the first 160 participants of the ongoing ImmuneRACE study and from 1,254 subjects provided by 6 global collaborators. A freely available public database, intended as a resource for researchers studying the immune response to SARS-CoV-2, is where the repertoires were released. The prospective study material was composed of cDNA or gDNA derived from T cells, B-cell-depleted T cells, or PBMCs. The dataset comprised deeply sampled blood TCRbeta repertoires from subjects exposed to, actively infected with, or recovered from COVID-19.

V loses 4 bases, J loses 0 bases, and the germline ends lie 14 bases apart. CDR1 and CDR2, looked up from the germline V gene, are SGDLS and YYNGEE. The cysteine opens and the phenylalanine closes a CDR3 of 16 amino acids. The sequence is cut down to CDR3 DNA, 48 bases in frame from base 1. TCRbeta CDR3 regions were amplified from genomic DNA by means of the immunoSEQ Assay, a bias-controlled multiplex PCR. Under the source paper's analysis protocol: Nucleated cell counts per sample were estimated from amplification of reference gene primers within the assay. To quantify the absolute abundance of each unique TCRbeta CDR3 rearrangement, sequence reads were collapsed and filtered. For each sample, productive Simpson clonality was calculated by taking the square root of Simpson's diversity index across productive rearrangements. TCRdb took this table from immuneACCESS and kept in-frame rearrangements with V and J called. Such tables lack part of the clones; where checked against another copy, unresolved V genes explain under half of the gap, and the rest is unexplained. V and J calls and clone size follow that table, whereas D and trimming were derived from the DNA. The sample table lists around 15,000 clones, approximately 88% of them with a count of one. About 9% of the sample is in the top ten clones.

Collaborating institutions collected whole blood in K2EDTA tubes following their own protocols. For TCRbeta analysis, collaborators shipped samples in one of three forms: frozen whole blood, isolated PBMCs, or DNA extracted from either of those sample types. General conclusions and limits of the study: How much clinical and demographic metadata was included differed by source and by participant, and the metadata was provided uncurated.

To note about this clone: The antigen this receptor binds is unknown. No much larger clonotype is one base removed from it; base qualities were not supplied.

This sequence uses TRBV9 and TRBJ1-3, with an unclear D gene assignment. The origin of this receptor is a human donor in a cohort sampled during active COVID-19. The sequencing input was peripheral blood. The CDR3 sequence is CASSPAQDFSGNTIYF. The DNA sequence is TGTGCCAGCAGCCCTGCCCAAGACTTCTCTGGAAACACCATATATTTT.